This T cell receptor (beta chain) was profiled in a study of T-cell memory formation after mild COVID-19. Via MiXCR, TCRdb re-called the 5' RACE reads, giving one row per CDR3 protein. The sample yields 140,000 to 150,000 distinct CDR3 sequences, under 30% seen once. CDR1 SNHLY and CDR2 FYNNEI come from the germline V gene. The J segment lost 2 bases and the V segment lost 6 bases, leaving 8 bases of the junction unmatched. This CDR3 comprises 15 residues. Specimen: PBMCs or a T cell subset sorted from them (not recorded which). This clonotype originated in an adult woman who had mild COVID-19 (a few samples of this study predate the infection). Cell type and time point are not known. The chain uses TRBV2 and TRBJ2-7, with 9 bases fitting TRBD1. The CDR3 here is CASRQPGQGTYEQYF. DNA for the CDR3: TGTGCCAGCAGACAACCGGGACAGGGTACCTACGAGCAGTACTTC.